The sequence of this TCR beta chain was determined in a study of cytomegalovirus exposure and HLA in healthy donors. In the case of this clone: As yet, its antigen is unknown.

Primers included in the PCR were 60 Vbeta and 13 Jbeta primers. Here immunoSEQ multiplex PCR was the method, and the copy in TCRdb shows in-frame clones only, minus some. Of about 130,000 clones listed, 75% to 90% are singletons. Study-level findings and limits: Association of under 20,000 TCR beta sequences with HLA alleles was found at 0.05 false discovery rate in a later analysis.

The TCR originated in a man aged 30 to 39 in good health and CMV-seropositive. The sequencing sample was made of PBMCs.

The CDR3 sequence: CASSLGSRAYGYTF. The CDR3 DNA reads as TGTGCCAGTAGCTTGGGCTCGAGAGCATATGGCTACACCTTC. J is TRBJ1-2 and V is TRBV19; unclear D gene. The germline gives CDR1 LNHDA, CDR2 SQIVND (reference sequence). This CDR3 comprises 14 residues. The V end lost 6 bases, the J end lost 5 bases, and 16 bases lay between the germline ends.